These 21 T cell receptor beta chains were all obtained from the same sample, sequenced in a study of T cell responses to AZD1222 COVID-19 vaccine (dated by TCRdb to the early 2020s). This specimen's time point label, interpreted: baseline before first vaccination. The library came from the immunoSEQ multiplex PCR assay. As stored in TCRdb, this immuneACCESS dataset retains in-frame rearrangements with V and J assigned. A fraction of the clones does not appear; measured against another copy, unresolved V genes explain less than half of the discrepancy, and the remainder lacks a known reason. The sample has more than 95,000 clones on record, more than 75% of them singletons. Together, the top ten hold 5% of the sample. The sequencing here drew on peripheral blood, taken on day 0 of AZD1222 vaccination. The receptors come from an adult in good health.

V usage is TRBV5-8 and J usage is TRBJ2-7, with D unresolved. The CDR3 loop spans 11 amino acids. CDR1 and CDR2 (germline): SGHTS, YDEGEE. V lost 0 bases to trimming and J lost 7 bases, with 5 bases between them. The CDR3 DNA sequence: TGTGCCAGCAGCTTGGACCTTGAGCAGTACTTC. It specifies CASSLDLEQYF.

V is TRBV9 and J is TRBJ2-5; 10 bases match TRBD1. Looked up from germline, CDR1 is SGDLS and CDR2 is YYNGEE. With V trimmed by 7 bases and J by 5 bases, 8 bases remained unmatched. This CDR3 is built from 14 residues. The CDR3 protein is CASGPGQGMETQYF. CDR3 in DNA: TGTGCCAGCGGCCCGGGACAGGGGATGGAGACCCAGTACTTC.

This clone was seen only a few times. The CDR3 loop reads CSARDRPKLFF. The CDR3 region has the DNA TGCAGTGCACGGGACAGGCCCAAACTGTTTTTT. The chain combines TRBV20-1 with TRBJ1-4, with 8 bases fitting TRBD1. The V gene's germline CDR1 is DFQATT and CDR2 SNEGSKA (reference sequence). The CDR3 loop spans 11 amino acids. With V trimmed by 6 bases and J by 11 bases, 5 bases remained unmatched.

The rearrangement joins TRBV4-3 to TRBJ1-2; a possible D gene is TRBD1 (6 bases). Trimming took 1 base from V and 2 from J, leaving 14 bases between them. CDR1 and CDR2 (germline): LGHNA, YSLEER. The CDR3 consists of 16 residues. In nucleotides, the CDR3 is TGCGCCAGCAGCCAAGGGCCAGGGGCCACAAACTATGGCTACACCTTC. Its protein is CASSQGPGATNYGYTF.

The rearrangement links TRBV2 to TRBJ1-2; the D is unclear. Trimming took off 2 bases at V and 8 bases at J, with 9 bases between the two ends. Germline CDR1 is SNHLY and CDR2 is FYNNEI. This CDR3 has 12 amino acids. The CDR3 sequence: CASSETSFGYTF. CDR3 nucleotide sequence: TGTGCCAGCAGTGAAACGAGTTTCGGCTACACCTTC.

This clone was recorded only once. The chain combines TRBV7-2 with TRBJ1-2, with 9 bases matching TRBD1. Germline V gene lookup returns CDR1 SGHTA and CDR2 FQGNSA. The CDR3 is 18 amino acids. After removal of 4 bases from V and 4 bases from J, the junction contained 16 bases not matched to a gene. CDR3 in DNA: TGTGCCAGCAGCTACCCCCCCAGGGAACAGGGGGCTTTCTATGGCTACACCTTC. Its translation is CASSYPPREQGAFYGYTF.

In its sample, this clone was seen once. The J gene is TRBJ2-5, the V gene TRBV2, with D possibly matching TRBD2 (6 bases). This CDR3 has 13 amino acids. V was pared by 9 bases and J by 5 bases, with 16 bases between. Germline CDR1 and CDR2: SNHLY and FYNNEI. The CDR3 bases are TGTGCCAGTCAGCGGGCGTCCCGGGAGACCCAGTACTTC. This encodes CASQRASRETQYF.

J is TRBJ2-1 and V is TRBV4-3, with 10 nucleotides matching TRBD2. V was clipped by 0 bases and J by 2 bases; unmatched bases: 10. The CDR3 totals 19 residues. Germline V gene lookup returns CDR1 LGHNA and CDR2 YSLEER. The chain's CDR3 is CASSQEWLAGGPTYNEQFF. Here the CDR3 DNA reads TGCGCCAGCAGCCAAGAATGGTTAGCGGGGGGCCCTACCTACAATGAGCAGTTCTTC.

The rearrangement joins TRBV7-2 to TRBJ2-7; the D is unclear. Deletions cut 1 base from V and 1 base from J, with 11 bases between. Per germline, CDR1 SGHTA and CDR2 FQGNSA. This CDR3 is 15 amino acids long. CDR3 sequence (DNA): TGTGCCAGCAGCTTAGTCGGTGGGCAGTCCTACGAGCAGTACTTC. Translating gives CASSLVGGQSYEQYF.

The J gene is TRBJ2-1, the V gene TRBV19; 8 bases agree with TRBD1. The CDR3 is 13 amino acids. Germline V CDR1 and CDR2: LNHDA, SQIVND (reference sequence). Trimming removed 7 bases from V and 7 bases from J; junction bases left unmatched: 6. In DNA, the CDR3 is TGTGCCAGTACAGGGACAGGAGGGAATGAGCAGTTCTTC. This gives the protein CASTGTGGNEQFF. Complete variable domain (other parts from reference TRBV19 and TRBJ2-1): DGGITQSPKYLFRKEGQNVTLSCEQNLNHDAMYWYRQDPGQGLRLIYYSQIVNDFQKGDIAEGYSVSREKKESFPLTVTSAQKNPTAFYLCASTGTGGNEQFFGPGTRLTVL.

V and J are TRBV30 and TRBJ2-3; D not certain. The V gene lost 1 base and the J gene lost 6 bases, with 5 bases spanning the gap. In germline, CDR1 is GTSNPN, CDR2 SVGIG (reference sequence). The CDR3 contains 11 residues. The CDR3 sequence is CAWSASDTQYF. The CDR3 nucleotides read TGTGCCTGGAGTGCGAGTGATACGCAGTATTTT. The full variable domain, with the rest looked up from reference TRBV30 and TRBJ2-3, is SQTIHQWPATLVQPVGSPLSLECTVEGTSNPNLYWYRQAAGRGLQLLFYSVGIGQISSEVPQNLSASRPQDRQFILSSKKLLLSDSGFYLCAWSASDTQYFGPGTRLTVL.

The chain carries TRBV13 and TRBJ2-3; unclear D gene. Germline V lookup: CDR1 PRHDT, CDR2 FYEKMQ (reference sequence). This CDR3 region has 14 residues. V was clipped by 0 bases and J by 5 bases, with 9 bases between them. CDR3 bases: TGTGCCAGCAGCTTAGGTGGGAACCGAGATACGCAGTATTTT. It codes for CASSLGGNRDTQYF.

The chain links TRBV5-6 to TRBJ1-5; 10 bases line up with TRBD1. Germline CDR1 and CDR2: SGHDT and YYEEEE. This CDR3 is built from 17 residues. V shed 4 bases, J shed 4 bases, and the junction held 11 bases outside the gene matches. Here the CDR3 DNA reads TGTGCCAGCAGCCCTTATTCGACAGGGGGCGGGAATCAGCCCCAGCATTTT. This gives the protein CASSPYSTGGGNQPQHF.

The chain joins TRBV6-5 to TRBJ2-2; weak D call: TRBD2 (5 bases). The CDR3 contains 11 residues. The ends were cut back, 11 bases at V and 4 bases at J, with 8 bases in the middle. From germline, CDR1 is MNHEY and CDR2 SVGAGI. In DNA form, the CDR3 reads TGTGCCCTGAGCGGCACCGGGGAGCTGTTTTTT. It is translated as CALSGTGELFF.

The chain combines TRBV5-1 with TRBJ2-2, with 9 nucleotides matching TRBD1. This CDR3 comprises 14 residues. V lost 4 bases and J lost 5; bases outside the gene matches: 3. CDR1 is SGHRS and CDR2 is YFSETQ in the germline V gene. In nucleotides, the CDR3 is TGCGCCAGCAGCCCGGGACAGGGAACCGGGGAGCTGTTTTTT. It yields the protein CASSPGQGTGELFF. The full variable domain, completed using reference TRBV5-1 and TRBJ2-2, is KAGVTQTPRYLIKTRGQQVTLSCSPISGHRSVSWYQQTPGQGLQFLFEYFSETQRNKGNFPGRFSGRQFSNSRSEMNVSTLELGDSALYLCASSPGQGTGELFFGEGSRLTVL.

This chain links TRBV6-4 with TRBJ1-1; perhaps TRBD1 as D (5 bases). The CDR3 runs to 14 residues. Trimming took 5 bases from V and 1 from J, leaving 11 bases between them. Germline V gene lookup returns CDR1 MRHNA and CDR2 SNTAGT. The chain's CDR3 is CASSYQGGNTEAFF. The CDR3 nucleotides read TGTGCCAGCAGTTACCAGGGCGGGAACACTGAAGCTTTCTTT.

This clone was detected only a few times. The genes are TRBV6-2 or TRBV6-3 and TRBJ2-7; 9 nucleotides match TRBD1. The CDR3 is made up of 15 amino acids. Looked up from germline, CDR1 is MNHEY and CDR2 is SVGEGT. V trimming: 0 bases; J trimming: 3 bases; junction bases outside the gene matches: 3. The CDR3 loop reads CASSYSTGGGYEQYF. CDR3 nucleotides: TGTGCCAGCAGTTACTCGACAGGGGGAGGCTACGAGCAGTACTTC.

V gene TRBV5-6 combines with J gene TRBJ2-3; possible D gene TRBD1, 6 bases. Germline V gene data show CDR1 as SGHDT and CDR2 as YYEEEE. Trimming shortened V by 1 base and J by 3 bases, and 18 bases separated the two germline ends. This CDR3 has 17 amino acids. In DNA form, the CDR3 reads TGTGCCAGCAGCTTGAATGCTGGGGGCGTAGTAACAGATACGCAGTATTTT. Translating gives CASSLNAGGVVTDTQYF.

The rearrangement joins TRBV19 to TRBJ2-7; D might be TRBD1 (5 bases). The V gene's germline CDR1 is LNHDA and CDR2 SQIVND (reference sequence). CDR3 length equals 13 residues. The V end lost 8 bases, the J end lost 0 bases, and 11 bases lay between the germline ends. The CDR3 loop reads CASRDSNSYEQYF. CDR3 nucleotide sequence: TGTGCCAGTCGCGACAGTAACTCCTACGAGCAGTACTTC.

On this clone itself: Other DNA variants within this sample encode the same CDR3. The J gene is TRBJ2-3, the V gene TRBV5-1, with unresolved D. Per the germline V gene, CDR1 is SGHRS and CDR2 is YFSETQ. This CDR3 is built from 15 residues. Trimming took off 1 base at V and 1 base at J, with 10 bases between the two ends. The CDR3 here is CASSLRNLGTDTQYF. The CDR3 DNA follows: TGCGCCAGCAGCTTGCGGAATTTGGGCACAGATACGCAGTATTTT.

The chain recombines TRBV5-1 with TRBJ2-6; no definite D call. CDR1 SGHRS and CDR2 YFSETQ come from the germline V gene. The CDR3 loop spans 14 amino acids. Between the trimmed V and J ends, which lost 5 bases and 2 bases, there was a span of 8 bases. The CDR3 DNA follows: TGCGCCAGCAGGGATTCGGCTGGGGCCAACGTCCTGACTTTC. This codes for CASRDSAGANVLTF.